This is a list of T cell receptor beta chains from one sample in a study of blood T cells in healthy people across ages. MiXCR was run by TCRdb on the 5' RACE reads, yielding one entry per CDR3 protein. Altogether 800,000 or so distinct CDR3 sequences are present, 20% to 25% being singletons, with the ten largest covering 3% to 4.5%. This sample was also put to use in a study of T cells of mothers and their children.

Sequenced sample: blood. These receptors were obtained from a boy aged 5-17 years in good health. Both conserved end residues are part of each CDR3. The D gene is left open where the match is weak. Clone size appears in some rows only: once, few, many, or a class for an expanded clone.

size | J | V | D | DNA | CDR3
few | TRBJ1-4 | TRBV7-2 | - | TGTGCCAGCAGCTTTGGCCCGGGAAGTGAAAAACTGTTTTTT | CASSFGPGSEKLFF
few | TRBJ1-5 | TRBV7-8 | - | TGTGCCAGCAGCTTGCAGGGGCTTCAGCCCCAGCATTTT | CASSLQGLQPQHF
few | TRBJ2-1 | TRBV27 | - | TGCGCCAGCAGTTTTTACGGGGACAATGAGCAGTTCTTC | CASSFYGDNEQFF
- | TRBJ1-2 | TRBV28 | TRBD1 | TGTGCCAGCAAAACAGGGGGCTACTATGGCTACACCTTC | CASKTGGYYGYTF
- | TRBJ2-7 | TRBV7-2 | TRBD2 | TGTGCCAGCAGCTTAGGCGGGAGTCGCGACGAGCAGTACTTC | CASSLGGSRDEQYF
- | TRBJ2-7 | TRBV20-1 | TRBD1 | TGCAGTGCTGTAAGGGACAGGGAGTACGAGCAGTACTTC | CSAVRDREYEQYF
- | TRBJ2-3 | TRBV7-2 | - | TGTGCCAGCAGCTTAGTGCTCCACACAGATACGCAGTATTTT | CASSLVLHTDTQYF
- | TRBJ2-1 | TRBV29-1 | - | TGCAGCGTTGGTATTTGGCTAGCCAGTGAGCAGTTCTTC | CSVGIWLASEQFF
- | TRBJ2-5 | TRBV5-1 | TRBD1 | TGCGCCAGCAGCTTTTATCCGGGACAGCCCCAAGAGACCCAGTACTTC | CASSFYPGQPQETQYF
- | TRBJ2-7 | TRBV29-1 | - | TGCAGCGTTGACGGCGGCGGCGACGAGCAGTACTTC | CSVDGGGDEQYF
- | TRBJ2-7 | TRBV7-2 | - | TGTGCCGGCAGCTTAGGAGGCTCCTACGAGCAGTACTTC | CAGSLGGSYEQYF
- | TRBJ2-6 | TRBV20-1 | - | TGCAGTGCCAGACAGGTCCGGGGTGGGGCCAACGTCCTGACTTTC | CSARQVRGGANVLTF
- | TRBJ1-6 | TRBV6-1 | - | TGTGCCAGCAGTCTAGGATTAAATAATTCACCCCTCCACTTT | CASSLGLNNSPLHF
- | TRBJ1-1 | TRBV5-1 | - | TGCGCCAGCAGCTTGGCGTACAGGAGACTGAACACTGAAGCTTTCTTT | CASSLAYRRLNTEAFF
- | TRBJ2-5 | TRBV7-2 | - | TGTGCCAGCAGCTTAGGGGCGTCCACGTCGATCGAGTACTTC | CASSLGASTSIEYF
- | TRBJ1-2 | TRBV5-5 | - | TGTGCCAGCAGCTTGTTCAGGGGCGGTGGCTACACCTTC | CASSLFRGGGYTF
few | TRBJ1-2 | TRBV20-1 | TRBD1 | TGCAGTGCTCCGACAGGGGGCTTCTATACGGATGGCTACACCTTC | CSAPTGGFYTDGYTF
few | TRBJ2-5 | TRBV2 | - | TGTGCCAGCAGTGAGAAGGGGATTAAGGAAGAGACCCAGTACTTC | CASSEKGIKEETQYF
- | TRBJ2-5 | TRBV7-2 | - | TGTGCCAGCAGCCTAGTGGGACGGGTTCCTGGGACCCAGTACTTC | CASSLVGRVPGTQYF
- | TRBJ2-5 | TRBV7-9 | TRBD2 | TGTGCCAGCAGCCAGCGGACTAGCGGGTTCGGGGAGACCCAGTACTTC | CASSQRTSGFGETQYF
- | TRBJ2-2 | TRBV2 | - | TGTGCCAGCCTGGGTTTGACTGGGGAGCTGTTTTTT | CASLGLTGELFF
few | TRBJ2-1 | TRBV29-1 | TRBD1 | TGCAGCGTTGACCCCCTGAGGGGACAGGGCAATGAGCAGTTCTTC | CSVDPLRGQGNEQFF
- | TRBJ2-5 | TRBV18 | - | TGTGCCAGCTCACCACCGAACAGCGGGGAGACCCAGTACTTC | CASSPPNSGETQYF
few | TRBJ2-6 | TRBV24-1 | - | TGTGCCACCAGCCCAGCTCATGGGTACGACCTCTCTGGGGCCAACGTCCTGACTTTC | CATSPAHGYDLSGANVLTF
- | TRBJ2-3 | TRBV7-2 | - | TGTGCCAGCAGCCCCGGTGGCCAGCCAGATACGCAGTATTTT | CASSPGGQPDTQYF
few | TRBJ2-3 | TRBV9 | TRBD1 | TGTGCCAGCAGCGTACAGGGGGCAGATACGCAGTATTTT | CASSVQGADTQYF
many | TRBJ2-5 | TRBV28 | - | TGTGCCAGCAGTTCCCCAGGAGTGCATACATGGAGAACAAGAGAGACCCAGTACTTC | CASSSPGVHTWRTRETQYF
few | TRBJ2-1 | TRBV7-9 | - | TGTGCCAGCAGCTTAGATGTTGGGGGGGCGGGTGAGCAGTTCTTC | CASSLDVGGAGEQFF
- | TRBJ1-2 | TRBV5-1 | TRBD1 | TGCGCCAGCAGCTCGGACCCGGGACAGGAGGGATTCAATGGCTACACCTTC | CASSSDPGQEGFNGYTF
few | TRBJ2-7 | TRBV3-1 | - | TGTGCCAGCAGCTTTGCAGGGAAATTCGGCGAGCAGTACTTC | CASSFAGKFGEQYF
- | TRBJ2-3 | TRBV7-2 | TRBD2 | TGTGCCAGCAGCTTAGCGCGGGGACTAGCGGGGATCACAGATACGCAGTATTTT | CASSLARGLAGITDTQYF
few | TRBJ2-7 | TRBV28 | - | TGTGCCAGCAGGGTACAGGGGGGGCTTTACGAGCAGTACTTC | CASRVQGGLYEQYF
- | TRBJ1-4 | TRBV20-1 | TRBD1 | TGCAGTGCTGAGGACAGGGCTAATGAAAAACTGTTTTTT | CSAEDRANEKLFF
- | TRBJ2-3 | TRBV2 | - | TGTGCCAGCAGCCCTGGGGGTTGGGGCACAGATACGCAGTATTTT | CASSPGGWGTDTQYF
- | TRBJ2-3 | TRBV3-1 | TRBD2 | TGTGCCAGCAGCCCGGGACTAGGTCGTGATACGCAGTATTTT | CASSPGLGRDTQYF
- | TRBJ2-1 | TRBV7-7 | - | TGTGCTAGCAGCTTAGGGGCAGTTACCGATGAGCAGTTCTTC | CASSLGAVTDEQFF
- | TRBJ2-3 | TRBV6-5 | - | TGTGCCAGCAGTGAAAGACAGGCAGGCACAGATACGCAGTATTTT | CASSERQAGTDTQYF
- | TRBJ1-1 | TRBV5-1 | - | TGCGCCAGCAGCTTGGTGGCAGGGCACACTGAAGCTTTCTTT | CASSLVAGHTEAFF
- | TRBJ2-1 | TRBV5-6 | TRBD2 | TGTGCCAGCAGCTCCCCGGGGCTATACACTAGCGGGAGCGATGAGCAGTTCTTC | CASSSPGLYTSGSDEQFF
- | TRBJ2-5 | TRBV7-9 | TRBD2 | TGTGCCAGTGTAGCGGGGGGAAACCAAGAGACCCAGTACTTC | CASVAGGNQETQYF
few | TRBJ1-4 | TRBV3-1 | - | TGTGCCAGCAGCCCCGGGGGGGTAGTACATAATGAAAAACTGTTTTTT | CASSPGGVVHNEKLFF
few | TRBJ2-3 | TRBV6-2/TRBV6-3 | TRBD2 | TGTGCCAGCAGTCCCGTTAGCGGGAGTGCAGATACGCAGTATTTT | CASSPVSGSADTQYF
- | TRBJ1-4 | TRBV7-6 | - | TGTGCCAGCAGCTCACTACGGATGGGGGAAAAACTGTTTTTT | CASSSLRMGEKLFF
few | TRBJ1-6 | TRBV6-2/TRBV6-3 | - | TGTGCCGGAAGGACGGACAATAATTCACCCCTCCACTTT | CAGRTDNNSPLHF
- | TRBJ2-1 | TRBV7-2 | - | TGTGCCAGCAGCTTAAGGGACGACTCCTACAATGAGCAGTTCTTC | CASSLRDDSYNEQFF
- | TRBJ1-4 | TRBV7-9 | - | TGTGCCAGCAGCTTTGTCGTTCTAGGCCATCAGCAAGATGAAAAACTGTTTTTT | CASSFVVLGHQQDEKLFF
- | TRBJ1-3 | TRBV4-1 | TRBD1 | TGCGCCAGCAGCCAAGTACAGGGGTCTGGAAACACCATATATTTT | CASSQVQGSGNTIYF
- | TRBJ2-2 | TRBV6-2/TRBV6-3 | TRBD2 | TGTGCCAGCAGTCTAGCGGGAGGGCGCGGCGGGGAGCTGTTTTTT | CASSLAGGRGGELFF
- | TRBJ2-4 | TRBV11-2 | TRBD2 | TGTGCCAGCAGCCCTAGGAGTCGGGGGGGAGCAAAGTGGGACATTCAGCACTTC | CASSPRSRGGAKWDIQHF
few | TRBJ2-4 | TRBV5-1 | - | TGCGCCAGCAGCTTGGGAGAGGGGCCTCTAGCCAAAAACATTCAGTACTTC | CASSLGEGPLAKNIQYF
few | TRBJ1-3 | TRBV29-1 | - | TGCAGCGTCGAGAAGGGTCATGACTCTGGAAACACCATATATTTT | CSVEKGHDSGNTIYF
- | TRBJ2-2 | TRBV29-1 | - | TGCAGCGTTGAAGTAGCGGAGAACACCGGGGAGCTGTTTTTT | CSVEVAENTGELFF
- | TRBJ2-4 | TRBV20-1 | - | TGCAGTACTCGCGGGACGGTGTCCGACATTCAGTACTTC | CSTRGTVSDIQYF
- | TRBJ2-2 | TRBV14 | - | TGTGCCAGCAGACCCTCTACAAAGGGCGGGGAGCTGTTTTTT | CASRPSTKGGELFF
few | TRBJ2-7 | TRBV7-9 | - | TGTGCCAGCAGCCAGAACACGGCTGAGGGCAACGAGCAGTACTTC | CASSQNTAEGNEQYF
few | TRBJ2-5 | TRBV10-3 | TRBD2 | TGTGCCATCAGTGGTCAAGGGACTAGCGGGGGGCGGGAGACCCAGTACTTC | CAISGQGTSGGRETQYF
- | TRBJ2-7 | TRBV12-3/TRBV12-4 | - | TGTGCCAGCGCGAGGCGCGGCGAGCAGTACTTC | CASARRGEQYF
- | TRBJ2-2 | TRBV7-6 | - | TGTGCCAGCAGCTTAGCGGGAGTATTGACCGGGGAGCTGTTTTTT | CASSLAGVLTGELFF
- | TRBJ2-7 | TRBV4-3 | - | TGCGCCAGCAGCCAAGCGTCGGCAGACTACGAGCAGTACTTC | CASSQASADYEQYF
- | TRBJ2-7 | TRBV10-3 | - | TGTGCCATCAGTGAAGGGCGGGGAAGCTCCTACGAGCAGTACTTC | CAISEGRGSSYEQYF